This passage covers 6 T cell receptor beta chains from one sample sequenced in a study of cytomegalovirus exposure and HLA in healthy donors. Primers included in the PCR were 60 Vbeta and 13 Jbeta primers. Repertoires were generated with immunoSEQ multiplex PCR, while TCRdb's copy carries only in-frame clones and drops some. The sample has about 100,000 clones, roughly three quarters seen once. Sequenced material: PBMCs. These receptors all come from a man aged 40-55 years in good health and CMV-seropositive.

The sample holds one count of this clone. The chain links TRBV27 to TRBJ2-3, with 8 bases identical to TRBD2. The germline gives CDR1 MNHEY, CDR2 SMNVEV (reference sequence). There are 15 residues in the CDR3. V trimming: 2 bases; J trimming: 1 base; junction bases outside the gene matches: 2. The CDR3 reads CASSLPGGGTDTQYF. The CDR3 bases are TGTGCCAGCAGTTTACCGGGAGGGGGCACAGATACGCAGTATTTT.

This chain connects TRBV7-8 to TRBJ2-5; D is perhaps TRBD2 (7 bases). This CDR3 region has 19 residues. V gave up 0 bases and J gave up 5 bases, with 25 bases separating them. Germline V gene lookup returns CDR1 SGHVS and CDR2 FQNEAQ. CDR3 protein: CASSLAKSARGRGKETQYF. In nucleotides, the CDR3 is TGTGCCAGCAGCTTAGCGAAATCCGCCCGGGGGAGGGGGAAGGAGACCCAGTACTTC.

The V call is TRBV9, the J call TRBJ2-1; TRBD2 matches 9 bases. The V gene end was trimmed by 2 bases and the J gene end by 0 bases; junction bases not matched to a gene: 0. The CDR3 length is 15 residues. Germline CDR1 SGDLS, CDR2 YYNGEE. CDR3 DNA: TGTGCCAGCAGCGTTAGCGGGAGCTCCTACAATGAGCAGTTCTTC. The encoded protein is CASSVSGSSYNEQFF.

J is TRBJ1-3 and V is TRBV6-6, with a possible D match to TRBD1 (6 bases). Germline-derived CDR1 and CDR2 are MNHNY and SVGAGI (reference sequence). The CDR3 consists of 16 residues. V was clipped by 0 bases and J by 4 bases, with 13 bases between them. The CDR3 here is CASSYSVGARGNTIYF. DNA for the CDR3: TGTGCCAGCAGTTACTCAGTGGGGGCTAGGGGAAACACCATATATTTT.

This clone was observed a handful of times. The rearrangement uses TRBV28 and TRBJ2-1, with D uncertain. This CDR3 contains 12 residues. Germline assignment: CDR1 MDHEN and CDR2 SYDVKM. Trimming took off 4 bases at V and 5 bases at J, with 6 bases between the two ends. The CDR3 DNA follows: TGTGCCAGCAGTTCCGGAGACAATGAGCAGTTCTTC. Its protein product is CASSSGDNEQFF. The whole variable domain, remainder taken from reference TRBV28 and TRBJ2-1, is DVKVTQSSRYLVKRTGEKVFLECVQDMDHENMFWYRQDPGLGLRLIYFSYDVKMKEKGDIPEGYSVSREKKERFSLILESASTNQTSMYLCASSSGDNEQFFGPGTRLTVL.

The J gene is TRBJ2-5, the V gene TRBV10-3, with a possible D match to TRBD1 (5 bases). Per germline, CDR1 ENHRY and CDR2 SYGVKD. The CDR3 is made up of 13 amino acids. V lost 7 bases to trimming and J lost 2 bases, with 11 bases between them. Written as DNA, the CDR3 is TGTGCCATCAAGCAGGGCCCGCAAGAGACCCAGTACTTC. Its protein product is CAIKQGPQETQYF.